This T cell receptor (beta chain) was profiled in a study of blood T cell repertoires in COVID-19. Across the study: Spain, Italy and the United States supplied samples that represented acute and convalescent COVID-19.

Germline-derived CDR1 and CDR2 are MDHEN and SYDVKM. This CDR3 has 17 residues. V dropped 3 bases and J dropped 6 bases, with 21 bases sitting between them. Authors' methods: Cell counts per sample came from amplifying reference gene primers. Measured with immunoSEQ multiplex PCR; TCRdb has only the in-frame clones, and not every one. The D gene and trimming were derived from the DNA, and the V and J assignments and clone size from that table. The repertoire holds 25,000 to 35,000 clones, 84% seen once, with roughly 43% in the top ten. Specimen: peripheral blood. V usage is TRBV28 and J usage is TRBJ1-5; D gene uncertain. The sequence came from a woman older than 75 with acute or convalescent COVID-19. Here the CDR3 DNA reads TGTGCCAGCAGTTTTGGAGGGTTGAGTCTTTTAAGTCAGCCCCAGCATTTT. Protein: CASSFGGLSLLSQPQHF.